The 25 T cell receptor beta chains listed next were all sequenced from one sample in a study of T cell changes during pregnancy in multiple sclerosis. Assay used: immunoSEQ multiplex PCR; TCRdb lists only in-frame clones, some missing. The data show approximately 70,000 clones, about 94% seen once. This sample comprised peripheral blood, obtained in the first trimester of pregnancy. The source of these receptors is a female donor in good health, enrolled as a control in a pregnancy study.

The chain joins TRBV7-8 to TRBJ2-1, with TRBD2 matching 15 bases. The CDR3 spans 18 residues. The germline gives CDR1 SGHVS, CDR2 FQNEAQ. V dropped 5 bases and J dropped 8; count of bases not matched to a gene: 13. The CDR3 coding sequence is TGTGCCAGCAGCCCCCGGACTAGCGGGAGGGCCGGGGTGGATGAGCAGTTCTTC. Its protein product is CASSPRTSGRAGVDEQFF.

This chain joins TRBV5-1 and TRBJ1-1, with D possibly being TRBD1 (6 bases). CDR1 is SGHRS and CDR2 is YFSETQ in the germline V gene. Trimming took 2 bases from V and 5 from J, leaving 10 bases between them. There are 13 residues in the CDR3. Here the CDR3 DNA reads TGCGCCAGCAGCTTATCAGGGGTGACTGAAGCTTTCTTT. This translates into CASSLSGVTEAFF.

The chain joins TRBV5-1 to TRBJ1-3; perhaps TRBD1 as D (6 bases). Germline CDR1 and CDR2: SGHRS and YFSETQ. This CDR3 is built from 19 residues. V was pared by 4 bases and J by 0 bases, with 23 bases between. The CDR3 loop reads CASSRVAGVGSGSGNTIYF. The CDR3 DNA is TGCGCCAGCAGCAGGGTCGCAGGGGTAGGGTCGGGCTCTGGAAACACCATATATTTT.

This chain joins TRBV5-5 and TRBJ2-3; tentative D call: TRBD1 (5 bases). V shed 0 bases and J shed 1 base, with 12 bases lying between them. CDR1 SGHKS and CDR2 YYEKEE come from the germline V gene (reference sequence). There are 16 residues in the CDR3. For the CDR3, the DNA is TGTGCCAGCAGCTTGGGTCCGGCCAGGGGCACAGATACGCAGTATTTT. This sequence encodes CASSLGPARGTDTQYF.

The chain employs TRBV28 and TRBJ2-2; 16 bases line up with TRBD2. Germline V lookup: CDR1 MDHEN, CDR2 SYDVKM. This CDR3 contains 18 residues. V was pared by 10 bases and J by 3 bases, with 11 bases of the junction left unmatched. CDR3 in DNA: TGTGCCACCTCCGGGACTAGCGGGAGGGCCTTGGACACCGGGGAGCTGTTTTTT. This sequence encodes CATSGTSGRALDTGELFF.

The rearrangement joins TRBV5-1 to TRBJ2-1; tentative D call: TRBD2 (6 bases). Trimming took 0 bases from V and 6 from J, leaving 13 bases between them. This CDR3 region has 15 residues. CDR1 is SGHRS, CDR2 YFSETQ, per germline. This chain's CDR3 is CASSLALTTSNEQFF. In nucleotides, the CDR3 is TGCGCCAGCAGCTTGGCCTTAACGACTAGCAATGAGCAGTTCTTC.

The chain employs TRBV6-5 and TRBJ2-7; 12 bases map to TRBD2. Trimming took 5 bases from V and 5 from J; bases not matched to a gene: 7. CDR1 and CDR2 from the germline V gene are MNHEY and SVGAGI. The length of the CDR3 is 15 residues. For the CDR3, the DNA is TGTGCCAGCAGTCCTGGACTAGCGGGACTCAACGAGCAGTACTTC. Protein sequence: CASSPGLAGLNEQYF.

The genes are TRBV19 and TRBJ1-5, with D possibly matching TRBD1 (5 bases). Germline loops: CDR1 LNHDA, CDR2 SQIVND (reference sequence). This CDR3 region has 14 residues. Trimming shortened V by 3 bases and J by 9 bases, and 15 bases separated the two germline ends. The chain's CDR3 is CASSMGQRNPPQHF. CDR3 DNA sequence: TGTGCCAGTAGTATGGGGCAACGGAACCCGCCCCAGCATTTT.

This chain uses TRBV28 with TRBJ2-7, with D possibly matching TRBD1 (6 bases). V gave up 9 bases and J gave up 4 bases, with 19 bases separating them. The CDR3 length is 14 residues. Germline V lookup: CDR1 MDHEN, CDR2 SYDVKM. The CDR3, as DNA: TGTGCCAGTCGAGGGGCAGGGGTTCGGTACGAGCAGTACTTC. Translated, it gives CASRGAGVRYEQYF.

This clone has more than one count but fewer than ten. The rearrangement uses TRBV6-1 and TRBJ2-5, with 7 nucleotides matching TRBD1. The J segment lost 4 bases and the V segment lost 4 bases, leaving 9 bases of the junction unmatched. The V gene's germline CDR1 is MNHNS and CDR2 SASEGT. The CDR3 is 15 amino acids. The CDR3 sequence is CASSATWNRGETQYF. The CDR3 nucleotides are TGTGCCAGCAGTGCCACCTGGAACAGGGGAGAGACCCAGTACTTC.

The chain joins TRBV5-1 to TRBJ2-3; the match to TRBD1 covers 8 bases. Trimming at V came to 4 bases and at J to 1 base, leaving 8 bases not matched to a gene. The germline gives CDR1 SGHRS, CDR2 YFSETQ. The CDR3 runs to 16 residues. The CDR3 region has the DNA TGCGCCAGCAGCATAGGACAGACAGGGGGCACAGATACGCAGTATTTT. It encodes CASSIGQTGGTDTQYF.

This clone appeared once. The chain has TRBV28 and TRBJ2-7; perhaps TRBD2 as D (5 bases). This CDR3 has 17 amino acids. Germline assignment: CDR1 MDHEN and CDR2 SYDVKM. V shed 3 bases and J shed 2 bases, with 20 bases lying between them. CDR3 loop: CASSFPMRRSPTYEQYF. CDR3 DNA sequence: TGTGCCAGCAGTTTCCCAATGCGGAGGTCTCCGACCTACGAGCAGTACTTC.

V gene TRBV15 combines with J gene TRBJ2-3; weak D call: TRBD1 (5 bases). V lost 0 bases to trimming and J lost 6 bases, with 7 bases between them. Looked up from germline, CDR1 is LNHNV and CDR2 is YYDKDF (reference sequence). This CDR3 contains 13 residues. CDR3: CATSRDRQDTQYF. The CDR3 nucleotides read TGTGCCACCAGCAGAGATCGACAGGATACGCAGTATTTT.

The J gene is TRBJ2-1, the V gene TRBV6-1; D unresolved. Trimming stripped 6 bases from V and 0 bases from J, with 6 bases between. From germline, CDR1 is MNHNS and CDR2 SASEGT. This CDR3 spans 13 amino acids. CDR3 bases: TGTGCCAGCAGGCCTAGCTCCTACAATGAGCAGTTCTTC. Translating gives CASRPSSYNEQFF.

V gene TRBV29-1 combines with J gene TRBJ2-3; D may be TRBD1 (6 bases). Germline CDR1 reads SQVTM; CDR2 reads ANQGSEA. Trimming removed 6 bases at V and 3 bases at J, with 25 bases between. The CDR3 is 17 amino acids. CDR3 DNA: TGCAGCGTGGGACACGGAGTCCGTCCTTACGAAACAGATACGCAGTATTTT. Encoded protein: CSVGHGVRPYETDTQYF.

The chain links TRBV5-1 to TRBJ2-2; D is perhaps TRBD2 (6 bases). The CDR3 extends over 14 amino acids. Trimming took 4 bases from V and 0 from J, leaving 7 bases between them. Germline V CDR1 and CDR2: SGHRS, YFSETQ. DNA of the CDR3: TGCGCCAGCAGCGGGACTGCGAACACCGGGGAGCTGTTTTTT. Protein product: CASSGTANTGELFF.

CDR3 loop: CASSFQGLKLFF. For the CDR3, the DNA is TGTGCCAGCAGTTTTCAGGGGCTCAAACTGTTTTTT. The chain carries TRBV28 and TRBJ1-4, with D perhaps matching TRBD1 (6 bases). Trimming removed 3 bases at V and 11 bases at J, with 10 bases between. This CDR3 comprises 12 residues. Germline-derived CDR1 and CDR2 are MDHEN and SYDVKM.

The chain links TRBV2 to TRBJ2-2; 8 positions match TRBD2. The V and J ends lost 5 bases and 3 bases, in that order; junction bases with no gene match: 8. Per the germline V gene, CDR1 is SNHLY and CDR2 is FYNNEI. CDR3 size: 16 residues. In DNA, the CDR3 is TGTGCCAGCAGTTTGCCCGGGGGGGCTTACACCGGGGAGCTGTTTTTT. Translating it yields CASSLPGGAYTGELFF.

The rearrangement links TRBV19 to TRBJ2-7, with unresolved D. CDR3 length: 13 amino acids. V was trimmed by 4 bases and J by 0 bases, leaving 7 bases between them. Germline-derived CDR1 and CDR2 are LNHDA and SQIVND (reference sequence). CDR3 bases: TGTGCCAGTAGTAACAGCCTCTCCTACGAGCAGTACTTC. The encoded protein is CASSNSLSYEQYF.

This chain joins TRBV18 and TRBJ2-7; 8 bases match TRBD1. The trim removed 4 bases at V and 7 bases at J, leaving 12 bases unmatched. Germline V lookup: CDR1 KGHSH, CDR2 LQKENI. This CDR3 comprises 15 residues. The DNA for the CDR3 is TGTGCCAGCTCACGTCTGACAGGGGCCGGCTCGGAGCAGTACTTC. Protein product: CASSRLTGAGSEQYF.

The chain joins TRBV29-1 to TRBJ1-2; perhaps TRBD1 as D (5 bases). The CDR3 is 14 residues long. Trimming cost V 6 bases and J 1 base, with 15 bases left between them. Germline V gene lookup returns CDR1 SQVTM and CDR2 ANQGSEA. CDR3 in DNA: TGCAGCGTGAGAAGGCAGGACATTAACTATGGCTACACCTTC. Its translation is CSVRRQDINYGYTF.

The chain recombines TRBV11-3 with TRBJ2-2; D is possibly TRBD2 (6 bases). This CDR3 is built from 13 residues. V dropped 7 bases and J dropped 5 bases, with 11 bases sitting between them. CDR1 and CDR2 from the germline V gene are SGHNT and YENEEA. The CDR3 DNA reads as TGTGCCAGCAAGGCGGAGGGAACCGGGGAGCTGTTTTTT. This codes for CASKAEGTGELFF.

The chain couples TRBV19 to TRBJ2-5, with 8 positions matching TRBD1. V shed 6 bases and J 5 bases; nucleotides not matched to a gene: 8. This CDR3 region has 14 residues. Germline V gene sequence: CDR1 LNHDA, CDR2 SQIVND (reference sequence). The CDR3 spells CASSPTGVVETQYF. The CDR3 nucleotides read TGTGCCAGTAGCCCGACAGGGGTAGTGGAGACCCAGTACTTC.

The chain combines TRBV28 with TRBJ2-5; 12 bases line up with TRBD2. The V gene end was trimmed by 5 bases and the J gene end by 2 bases; junction bases not matched to a gene: 12. CDR3 size: 18 residues. The germline gives CDR1 MDHEN, CDR2 SYDVKM. CDR3: CASSPGLAGRINQETQYF. CDR3 nucleotide sequence: TGTGCCAGCAGTCCCGGACTAGCGGGAAGGATCAATCAAGAGACCCAGTACTTC. Variable domain in full (rest from reference TRBV28 and TRBJ2-5): DVKVTQSSRYLVKRTGEKVFLECVQDMDHENMFWYRQDPGLGLRLIYFSYDVKMKEKGDIPEGYSVSREKKERFSLILESASTNQTSMYLCASSPGLAGRINQETQYFGPGTRLLVL.

This chain joins TRBV7-2 and TRBJ2-1; 8 bases are a match to TRBD2. The junction had 11 bases not matched to a gene; V was cut back by 1 base and J by 9 bases. Germline V lookup: CDR1 SGHTA, CDR2 FQGNSA. There are 16 residues in the CDR3. The CDR3 DNA is TGTGCCAGCAGCTTAGGAAGCGGGAGAAATTTGGGTGAGCAGTTCTTC. Residues: CASSLGSGRNLGEQFF. The full variable domain, its missing parts supplied by reference TRBV7-2 and TRBJ2-1, is GAGVSQSPSNKVTEKGKDVELRCDPISGHTALYWYRQSLGQGLEFLIYFQGNSAPDKSGLPSDRFSAERTGGSVSTLTIQRTQQEDSAVYLCASSLGSGRNLGEQFFGPGTRLTVL.